This TCR beta chain was observed in a study of OX40 agonist ivuxolimab in advanced cancers. About the study: Dose-escalation patients had hepatocellular carcinoma, melanoma, renal cell or head and neck cancer. A male proportion of 82.7% was recorded, with mean age approximately 57 years and range about 23 to 90.

Study-level points and caveats: On average, CD8+ T cells had more expanded clones than CD4+. Part of the nonresponder group also had normalized T-cell clonal expansion that was low.

This clone showed up just once. Its antigen is currently unknown. CDR1 is MNHEY, CDR2 SVGAGI, per germline. This CDR3 comprises 13 residues. V dropped 5 bases and J dropped 6 bases, with 14 bases sitting between them. The protocol was immunoSEQ multiplex PCR, while the TCRdb copy is restricted to in-frame clones and leaves out a portion. The table has about 33,000 clones, under 85% seen once; the top ten hold around 10%. This clonotype was obtained from an adult with an advanced solid tumor such as melanoma, head and neck, liver or kidney cancer. Source: CD4+ or CD8+ T cells sorted from blood, taken in a trial of the OX40 agonist ivuxolimab. V and J are TRBV6-5 and TRBJ2-7; D remains ambiguous. The CDR3, as DNA: TGTGCCAGCAGTAGACACCTCGTCTCCGAGCAGTACTTC. Protein: CASSRHLVSEQYF.